The clone carrying this T cell receptor (beta chain) appeared many times. The antigen remains unidentified. This specimen belongs to a study of T cells in Graves' hyperthyroidism and ophthalmopathy. Broader study findings: Ophthalmopathy was distinguished from stable hyperthyroidism by 13 V-J signatures. Ophthalmopathy was model-predicted a median roughly six months pre-onset.

Hyperthyroidism of Graves' type that showed no ophthalmopathy progression within 18 months was stable. Germline V gene sequence: CDR1 MDHEN, CDR2 SYDVKM. This CDR3 is built from 13 residues. The V gene end was trimmed by 7 bases and the J gene end by 2 bases; junction bases not matched to a gene: 4. TCR beta CDR3 regions were amplified from RNA transcripts. An initial round of RT-PCR targeting the TCR CDR3 relied on the HTBI primer set. TCRdb reprocessed the multiplex PCR reads via MiXCR and lists one record per CDR3 protein. The sample has 350,000 to 500,000 distinct CDR3 sequences, around 13% seen once; the top ten hold about 5%.

The sequence came from a woman younger than 35 with Graves' hyperthyroidism. The sequenced sample consisted of blood. This chain uses TRBV28 with TRBJ2-7, with 8 bases lining up with TRBD1. As DNA, the CDR3 is TGTGCCAGCAACGGACAGGGCACCTACGAGCAGTACTTC. Protein product: CASNGQGTYEQYF.